Reported below is one T cell receptor beta chain. What it binds is not known. This sample is drawn from a study of T cell responses to AZD1222 COVID-19 vaccine. General study findings and limits: White British ancestry dominated among donors, who included more females, and clonal diversity was possibly underestimated. Regions 160-218 and 743-854 dominated among vaccine-associated CD4 TCRs spanning spike.

With 4 bases removed from V and 5 bases from J, the gap between germline ends came to 11 bases. This CDR3 comprises 13 residues. CDR1 is SGHVS and CDR2 is FNYEAQ in the germline V gene. The assay was immunoSEQ multiplex PCR, and TCRdb's table has in-frame clones only and misses some. The sample lists 90,000 to 95,000 clones, roughly 90% occurring once. This sequence was found in an adult who received the AZD1222 COVID-19 vaccine. The J gene is TRBJ1-1, the V gene TRBV7-6; TRBD1 might be the D (5 bases). The source was peripheral blood, collected 28 days after the second AZD1222 dose. DNA for the CDR3: TGTGCCAGCAGCTGGAAGACAGAGACTGAAGCTTTCTTT. Its protein product is CASSWKTETEAFF.